This T cell receptor (beta chain) came from a study of blood T cell repertoires in COVID-19. Study-wide context: Sites in the United States, Italy and Spain provided acute and convalescent COVID-19 samples. PBMCs, B-cell-depleted T cells, or T cells provided the cDNA or gDNA that made up the material.

There are 16 residues in the CDR3. V lost 4 bases and J 3 bases, leaving 15 bases between the germline ends. CDR1 MNHEY and CDR2 SMNVEV come from the germline V gene (reference sequence). The protocol was immunoSEQ multiplex PCR, while the TCRdb copy is restricted to in-frame clones and leaves out a portion. The table lists about 130,000 clones, about four fifths of them singletons. The sequence was obtained from a man aged 55 to 70 with acute or convalescent COVID-19. V and J are TRBV27 and TRBJ1-4; D might be TRBD1 (6 bases). The material sequenced was peripheral blood. The CDR3 region is CASSYGGAPANEKLFF. As DNA, the CDR3 is TGTGCCAGCAGTTATGGGGGGGCGCCGGCTAATGAAAAACTGTTTTTT.